A selection of T cell receptor beta chains follows, all from one sample in a study of T cells in Graves' hyperthyroidism and ophthalmopathy. TCRdb processed the multiplex PCR reads anew with MiXCR; each CDR3 protein has one entry. The table lists some 650,000 distinct CDR3 sequences, more than 15% of them singletons. The sample was blood. Source of these receptors: a woman aged 35 to 49 with Graves' ophthalmopathy. CDR3s include the opening cysteine and the closing phenylalanine or tryptophan. The D gene is left open where the match is weak. Rows give clone size only sometimes, using once, few, many, or a class for an expanded clone.

clone_size d_call j_call v_call cdr3_nt cdr3_aa
many - TRBJ2-5 TRBV20-1 TGCAGTGTTAGAGGAGTGTTAGGAGAAGAGACCCAGTACTTC CSVRGVLGEETQYF
few TRBD2 TRBJ2-3 TRBV7-9 TGTGCCAGCAGCCCCCCAAGCGGGAGCGCGACAGATACGCAGTATTTT CASSPPSGSATDTQYF
- - TRBJ2-1 TRBV27 TGTGCCAGCAGACAGGGAAGCTCCTACAATGAGCAGTTCTTC CASRQGSSYNEQFF
few TRBD2 TRBJ2-5 TRBV18 TGTGCCAGCTCCCCCCCTGAAGCGGGGGAGACCCAGTACTTC CASSPPEAGETQYF
many - TRBJ1-1 TRBV7-8 TGTGCCAGCAGCTTAGTTGCAGGGGACACTGAAGCTTTCTTT CASSLVAGDTEAFF
- - TRBJ1-4 TRBV6-1 TGTGCCAGCAGTGAAAAGGTTGCAGCGCCTAATGAAAAACTGTTTTTT CASSEKVAAPNEKLFF
- TRBD2 TRBJ2-1 TRBV20-1 TGCAGTGCTAGGGGGGCGGGAGGGCCGAATGAGCAGTTCTTC CSARGAGGPNEQFF
- - TRBJ1-2 TRBV7-9 TGTGCCAGCAGCTTAGCCCAGGTCGCTGGCTACACCTTC CASSLAQVAGYTF
many TRBD1 TRBJ2-7 TRBV3-1 TGTGCCAGCAGCCTCGACAGGGACAACTACGAGCAGTACTTC CASSLDRDNYEQYF
many - TRBJ1-5 TRBV12-3/TRBV12-4 TGTGCCAGCAGCCGGACACGGACGAATCAGCCCCAGCATTTT CASSRTRTNQPQHF
many - TRBJ2-3 TRBV11-2 TGTGCCAGCAGCACCCATCTGGCAGATACGCAGTATTTT CASSTHLADTQYF
many - TRBJ2-5 TRBV28 TGTGCCAGCAGTTTGTTAACAAGTGAGACCCAGTACTTC CASSLLTSETQYF
- TRBD1 TRBJ2-5 TRBV5-6 TGTGCCAGCAGCCAACTTCCGACAGGGGAACGGGGGACCCAGTACTTC CASSQLPTGERGTQYF
- - TRBJ2-3 TRBV19 TGTGCCAGTAGTTCCTACGTGCGGGGAGATACGCAGTATTTT CASSSYVRGDTQYF
many TRBD2 TRBJ2-1 TRBV5-1 TGCGCCAGCACCCGCCTTGGGACTAGCCCCAACAATGAGCAGTTCTTC CASTRLGTSPNNEQFF
few - TRBJ2-7 TRBV10-3 TGTGCCATCGGGAAACAGGGTTTCGACTACGAGCAGTACTTC CAIGKQGFDYEQYF
many TRBD1 TRBJ1-2 TRBV6-1 TGTGCCAGCAGTCGGAGGGACAGGCTTAACTATGGCTACACCTTC CASSRRDRLNYGYTF
- TRBD2 TRBJ2-1 TRBV30 TGTGCCTGGAGGTCACTAGCGGGGTACAATGAGCAGTTCTTC CAWRSLAGYNEQFF
many TRBD1 TRBJ1-2 TRBV6-1 TGTGCCAGCAGCGACAGGGATAACTATGGCTACACCTTC CASSDRDNYGYTF
many TRBD2 TRBJ2-3 TRBV12-3/TRBV12-4 TGTGCCAGCATGGGCGGGGGGGCCCATACGCAGTATTTT CASMGGGAHTQYF
- - TRBJ2-2 TRBV11-2 TGTGCCAGCAGCTCGCAGTGCACCGGGGAGCTGTTTTTT CASSSQCTGELFF
many TRBD1 TRBJ2-7 TRBV3-1 TGTGCCAGCAGCCTTCGACAGGGGAAAGCTAACGAGCAGTACTTC CASSLRQGKANEQYF
- - TRBJ1-3 TRBV19 TGTGCCAGTAGTCCGGGCAGGGGTGGTTATGGAAACACCATATATTTT CASSPGRGGYGNTIYF
many TRBD1 TRBJ2-3 TRBV6-6 TGTGCCAGCAGTTACGCCCCGACAGGGAGAGATACGCAGTATTTT CASSYAPTGRDTQYF
many - TRBJ2-2 TRBV7-3 TGTGCCAGCAGCGCAAACAGCCTTAACACCGGGGAGCTGTTTTTT CASSANSLNTGELFF
few - TRBJ2-1 TRBV27 TGTGCCAGCAGCGACCTCGGGAGCCCTAAGGGCAATGAGCAGTTCTTC CASSDLGSPKGNEQFF
few TRBD2 TRBJ2-7 TRBV5-6 TGTGCCAGCAGCTTGGTTGTAGCGGGATACTCCTACGAGCAGTACTTC CASSLVVAGYSYEQYF
few - TRBJ2-3 TRBV2 TGTGCCAGCAGGGCTGGACTGGTAGATACGCAGTATTTT CASRAGLVDTQYF
many TRBD2 TRBJ2-1 TRBV5-1 TGCGCCAGCAGATTCGTACCTAGCGGAACCTACAATGAGCAGTTCTTC CASRFVPSGTYNEQFF
- TRBD2 TRBJ2-7 TRBV5-1 TGCGCCAGCAGCTTGGGTCTAGCGGCCCTATACGAGCAGTACTTC CASSLGLAALYEQYF
few TRBD2 TRBJ2-1 TRBV5-1 TGCGCCAGCAGCTTGGGTCCGGTACTAGCGGGAGCCCCCTCCTACAATGAGCAGTTCTTC CASSLGPVLAGAPSYNEQFF
many - TRBJ1-3 TRBV11-3 TGTGCCAGCAGCTACTCGACAGGAAACACCATATATTTT CASSYSTGNTIYF
many TRBD1 TRBJ2-7 TRBV6-1 TGTGCCAGCAGTGACCCGGGACAGGGAATCTACGAGCAGTACTTC CASSDPGQGIYEQYF
many - TRBJ1-1 TRBV11-3 TGTGCCAGCAGCTTAGGTGGGGGGAGAGGAACTGAAGCTTTCTTT CASSLGGGRGTEAFF
- TRBD2 TRBJ2-5 TRBV7-8 TGTGCCAGCAGCTTAGTGTGGGCGGGGGGGGGAGAGACCCAGTACTTC CASSLVWAGGGETQYF
- TRBD1 TRBJ2-3 TRBV19 TGTGCCACCAGAGACAAAGGGACAGTTGCGTATTTT CATRDKGTVAYF
many - TRBJ2-5 TRBV11-2 TGTGCCAGCAGCCCGACAGACGGCGAGACCCAGTACTTC CASSPTDGETQYF
- - TRBJ2-5 TRBV3-1 TGTGCCAGCAACAGGGGCACCGGGGAGGGGACCCAGTACTTC CASNRGTGEGTQYF
few - TRBJ1-4 TRBV3-1 TGTGCCAGCAGCCAAGATGGATATACTAATGAAAAACTGTTTTTT CASSQDGYTNEKLFF
- - TRBJ2-2 TRBV20-1 TGCAGTGCTAGCGGGCTTACGAACACCGGGGAGCTGTTTTTT CSASGLTNTGELFF
many TRBD1 TRBJ2-5 TRBV2 TGTGCTTCGACAGGGTTATTCCAGTACCAAGAGACCCAGTACTTC CASTGLFQYQETQYF
few TRBD1 TRBJ2-6 TRBV5-1 TGCGCCAGCAGCTTGGACCCGGGACAGGGATCTGGGGCCAACGTCCTGACTTTC CASSLDPGQGSGANVLTF